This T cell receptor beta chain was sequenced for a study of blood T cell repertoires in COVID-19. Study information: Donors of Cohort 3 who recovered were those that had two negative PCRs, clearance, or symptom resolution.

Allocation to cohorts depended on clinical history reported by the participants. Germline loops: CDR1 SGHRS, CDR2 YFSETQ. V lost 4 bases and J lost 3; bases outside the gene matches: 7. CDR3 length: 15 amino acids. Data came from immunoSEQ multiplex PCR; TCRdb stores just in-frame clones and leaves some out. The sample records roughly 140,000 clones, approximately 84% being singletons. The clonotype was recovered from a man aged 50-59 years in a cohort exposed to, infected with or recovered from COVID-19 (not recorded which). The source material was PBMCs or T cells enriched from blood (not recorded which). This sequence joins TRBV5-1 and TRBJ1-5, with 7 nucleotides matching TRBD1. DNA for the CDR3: TGCGCCAGCAGCCTTGGGGACAGCTACAATCAGCCCCAGCATTTT. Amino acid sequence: CASSLGDSYNQPQHF.